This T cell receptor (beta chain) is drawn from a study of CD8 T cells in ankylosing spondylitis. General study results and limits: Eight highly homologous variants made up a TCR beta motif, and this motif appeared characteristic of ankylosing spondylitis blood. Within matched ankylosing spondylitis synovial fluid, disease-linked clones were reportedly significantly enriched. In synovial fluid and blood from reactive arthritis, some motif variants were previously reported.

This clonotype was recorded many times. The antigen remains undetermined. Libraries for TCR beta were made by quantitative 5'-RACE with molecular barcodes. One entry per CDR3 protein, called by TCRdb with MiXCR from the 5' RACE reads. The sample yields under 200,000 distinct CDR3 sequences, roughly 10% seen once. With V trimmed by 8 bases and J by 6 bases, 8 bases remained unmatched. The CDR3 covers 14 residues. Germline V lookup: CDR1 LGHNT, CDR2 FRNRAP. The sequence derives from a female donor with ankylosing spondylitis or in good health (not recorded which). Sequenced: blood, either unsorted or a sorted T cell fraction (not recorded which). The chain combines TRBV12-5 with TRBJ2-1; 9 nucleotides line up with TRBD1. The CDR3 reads CASRMGQGINEQFF. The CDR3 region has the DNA TGTGCTAGTCGGATGGGACAGGGAATCAATGAGCAGTTCTTC. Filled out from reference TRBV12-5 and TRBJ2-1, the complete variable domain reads DARVTQTPRHKVTEMGQEVTMRCQPILGHNTVFWYRQTMMQGLELLAYFRNRAPLDDSGMPKDRFSAEMPDATLATLKIQPSEPRDSAVYFCASRMGQGINEQFFGPGTRLTVL.